A single sample gave rise to the 20 T cell receptor beta chains below, sequenced in a study of CXCR3-negative and CXCR3-positive naive CD8 T cells. Via 5' RACE with UMI labels, TRB cDNA libraries were prepared. TCRdb re-called the 5' RACE reads; one entry per CDR3 protein, DNA not given. Found here are around 88,000 distinct CDR3 sequences; the top ten clones hold under 0.95%. Notes on the study in general: Relative to CXCR3-negative naive cells, CXCR3-positive naive cells had more hydrophobic TRB CDR3s.

Antigen specificity for these receptors is unknown. Sequencing was performed on naive CXCR3+ CD8+ T cells from blood. Sample subset: CD45RO-CCR7+CD27+CD95- naive CD8+ T cells expressing CXCR3 (TNR3+). These receptors were collected from a human donor in good health. Some clones in this sample may be carry-over from other donors' samples.

V and J are TRBV29-1 and TRBJ2-1; TCRdb calls TRBD1, which cannot be checked without DNA. This CDR3 comprises 13 residues. Germline V gene sequence: CDR1 SQVTM, CDR2 ANQGSEA. The CDR3 sequence: CSVRGDNSNEQFF.

This chain links TRBV20-1 with TRBJ1-6; the D call from TCRdb, TRBD1, cannot be confirmed without DNA. Germline V lookup: CDR1 DFQATT, CDR2 SNEGSKA (reference sequence). The CDR3 totals 15 residues. The CDR3 loop is CSAPDGNSYNSPLHF.

V gene TRBV29-1 combines with J gene TRBJ2-5; the D call of TRBD2 rests on TCRdb alone, since no DNA is present to check it. Germline assignment: CDR1 SQVTM and CDR2 ANQGSEA. The CDR3 contains 12 residues. The CDR3 loop is CSVEGWRETQYF.

V usage is TRBV5-4 and J usage is TRBJ1-1; TCRdb returns TRBD1, unconfirmable since there is no DNA. CDR3 length equals 13 residues. Germline CDR1 and CDR2: SGHNT and YYREEE (reference sequence). The CDR3 protein is CASSLSQGAEAFF.

This sequence joins TRBV29-1 and TRBJ2-7; TCRdb lists TRBD1, though no DNA is available to test this call. Germline-derived CDR1 and CDR2 are SQVTM and ANQGSEA. This CDR3 contains 12 residues. CDR3 region: CSVGGSTYEQYF.

The rearrangement joins TRBV7-6 to TRBJ1-1. Germline V gene lookup returns CDR1 SGHVS and CDR2 FNYEAQ. This CDR3 spans 13 amino acids. The CDR3 is CASSLEESTEAFF.

The chain uses TRBV7-2 and TRBJ1-4; no DNA is available, so the TRBD1 call from TCRdb remains unchecked. The CDR3 runs to 13 residues. Germline V gene data show CDR1 as SGHTA and CDR2 as FQGNSA. CDR3: CATSSGPNEKLFF.

The CDR3 protein is CASKHRDPSTDTQYF. The genes are TRBV13 and TRBJ2-3; TCRdb names TRBD1, which stays unverified in the absence of DNA. Germline CDR1 is PRHDT and CDR2 is FYEKMQ (reference sequence). The CDR3 extends over 15 amino acids.

The rearrangement links TRBV5-1 to TRBJ2-7; without DNA, the TCRdb call of TRBD1 cannot be checked. The CDR3 sequence is 14 residues long. Germline V gene data show CDR1 as SGHRS and CDR2 as YFSETQ. CDR3 residues: CASSFAVQGYEQYF.

This sequence joins TRBV27 and TRBJ1-1. This CDR3 contains 13 residues. Germline V gene lookup returns CDR1 MNHEY and CDR2 SMNVEV (reference sequence). The CDR3: CASKTALNTEAFF.

The chain joins TRBV11-2 to TRBJ2-7. The CDR3 is 11 residues long. CDR1 is SGHAT and CDR2 is FQNNGV in the germline V gene. This chain's CDR3 is CASGYTYEQYF.

The chain recombines TRBV28 with TRBJ2-5; the D call from TCRdb, TRBD1, cannot be confirmed without DNA. Germline V gives CDR1 MDHEN, CDR2 SYDVKM. CDR3 size: 11 residues. CDR3 sequence reads: CASNGGETQYF.

CDR3 loop: CSARGRGSYEQYF. The V call is TRBV20-1, the J call TRBJ2-7. The CDR3 consists of 13 residues. Looked up from germline, CDR1 is DFQATT and CDR2 is SNEGSKA (reference sequence).

The chain has TRBV20-1 and TRBJ2-7; TCRdb gives TRBD1 as the D gene, but with no DNA this cannot be confirmed. Germline V CDR1 and CDR2: DFQATT, SNEGSKA (reference sequence). The CDR3 runs to 13 residues. This chain's CDR3 is CSARTGSSYEQYF.

The chain has TRBV6-2 or TRBV6-3 and TRBJ2-1. The CDR3 loop spans 11 amino acids. Germline values: CDR1 MNHEY, CDR2 SVGEGT. The CDR3 reads CASSYADEQFF.

The chain combines TRBV23-1 with TRBJ1-1; as DNA is missing, the TRBD1 call by TCRdb cannot be tested. TRBV23-1 is an open reading frame, and its role is uncertain. This CDR3 is 16 amino acids long. The chain's CDR3 is CASSRPRGVRRTEAFF.

The V and J genes are TRBV7-2 and TRBJ2-2. CDR1 and CDR2 (germline): SGHTA, FQGNSA. The CDR3 has 14 residues. CDR3 amino acids: CASSFSYNTGELFF.

The rearrangement links TRBV7-9 to TRBJ2-3; TCRdb names TRBD1, which stays unverified in the absence of DNA. The CDR3 consists of 13 residues. Germline V gene data show CDR1 as SEHNR and CDR2 as FQNEAQ (reference sequence). The CDR3 spells CASSGVMTDTQYF.

The chain links TRBV28 to TRBJ2-3. This CDR3 is built from 15 residues. Germline assignment: CDR1 MDHEN and CDR2 SYDVKM. The CDR3 spells CASSLWRGATDTQYF.

This chain connects TRBV7-6 to TRBJ2-2. Germline CDR1 is SGHVS and CDR2 is FNYEAQ. The CDR3 runs to 13 residues. The CDR3 region is CASSLEISGELFF. Using reference TRBV7-6 and TRBJ2-2 for the parts outside the CDR3, the full variable domain is GAGVSQSPRYKVTKRGQDVALRCDPISGHVSLYWYRQALGQGPEFLTYFNYEAQQDKSGLPNDRFSAERPEGSISTLTIQRTEQRDSAMYRCASSLEISGELFFGEGSRLTVL.